A selection of T cell receptor beta chains follows, all from one sample in a study of T cell repertoires in cytomegalovirus infection. Which antigens these TCRs recognize remains unknown. Each CDR3 protein gets one entry after TCRdb re-called the reads with MiXCR. Of around 770,000 distinct CDR3 sequences listed, just under 30% are singletons. Sample: cultured CD8+ T cells from PBMCs, taken from culture after CMV antigen stimulation. The origin of the receptors is a human donor in good health (CMV status not recorded). Some clones in this sample may be carry-over from other donors' samples. Both conserved end residues are part of each CDR3. D genes are given only for firm matches. Size values are once, few and many counts, or a class for expanded clones, and some rows have none.

j_call v_call d_call clone_size cdr3_nt cdr3_aa
TRBJ2-7 TRBV7-9 . many TGTGCCAGCAGCTTTTGGGCTTCTCCCTACGAGCAGTACTTC CASSFWASPYEQYF
TRBJ2-3 TRBV28 TRBD2 . TGTGCCAGCAGTTTAATAGCTAGCGGGGGGGCCGCAGATACGCAGTATTTT CASSLIASGGAADTQYF
TRBJ1-6 TRBV2 . . TGTGCCAGCACCCAGGTTAATTCACCCCTCCACTTT CASTQVNSPLHF
TRBJ2-1 TRBV4-1 TRBD2 many TGCGCCAGCAGCCAAGAAAGACTAGCGGGGGTAGCCAATGAGCAGTTCTTC CASSQERLAGVANEQFF
TRBJ2-1 TRBV6-2/TRBV6-3 . . TGTGCCAGCAGTTACTCGAAGGCTGGGGGATACAATGAGCAGTTCTTC CASSYSKAGGYNEQFF
TRBJ2-7 TRBV20-1 . . TGCAGTGCTAGAGATAAGTTGAGGGACTCCTACACCTACGAGCAGTACTTC CSARDKLRDSYTYEQYF
TRBJ2-3 TRBV12-3/TRBV12-4 . few TGTGCCAGCAGTTTGTTGGAGGGGACCTTGTCTACAGATACGCAGTATTTT CASSLLEGTLSTDTQYF
TRBJ2-5 TRBV29-1 . few TGCAGCCTGAAGACACAAGAGACCCAGTACTTC CSLKTQETQYF
TRBJ2-1 TRBV6-6 TRBD2 . TGTGCCAGCAGTTACGGTCTAGCGGGGACGGGCTCCTACAATGAGCAGTTCTTC CASSYGLAGTGSYNEQFF
TRBJ1-5 TRBV12-3/TRBV12-4 . . TGTGCCAGCAGCCACCTTAGCAATCAGCCCCAGCATTTT CASSHLSNQPQHF
TRBJ2-7 TRBV5-5 . . TGTGCCAGCAGCGGTTTTGGGGCTTACGAGCAGTACTTC CASSGFGAYEQYF
TRBJ2-7 TRBV7-1 . . TGTGCCAGCAGCCCTGGGGATGTCAGCTCCTACGAGCAGTACTTC CASSPGDVSSYEQYF
TRBJ2-5 TRBV20-1 TRBD1 few TGCAGTGCTACCGGGACAGGACTGATCCTTGCCCCAGACCAAGAGACCCAGTACTTC CSATGTGLILAPDQETQYF
TRBJ1-1 TRBV20-1 . . TGCAGTGCTCCCCCCGGTGGGAACACTGAAGCTTTCTTT CSAPPGGNTEAFF
TRBJ2-5 TRBV18 . . TGTGCCAGCTCACCATCGAGTCGGGGCCAAGAGACCCAGTACTTC CASSPSSRGQETQYF